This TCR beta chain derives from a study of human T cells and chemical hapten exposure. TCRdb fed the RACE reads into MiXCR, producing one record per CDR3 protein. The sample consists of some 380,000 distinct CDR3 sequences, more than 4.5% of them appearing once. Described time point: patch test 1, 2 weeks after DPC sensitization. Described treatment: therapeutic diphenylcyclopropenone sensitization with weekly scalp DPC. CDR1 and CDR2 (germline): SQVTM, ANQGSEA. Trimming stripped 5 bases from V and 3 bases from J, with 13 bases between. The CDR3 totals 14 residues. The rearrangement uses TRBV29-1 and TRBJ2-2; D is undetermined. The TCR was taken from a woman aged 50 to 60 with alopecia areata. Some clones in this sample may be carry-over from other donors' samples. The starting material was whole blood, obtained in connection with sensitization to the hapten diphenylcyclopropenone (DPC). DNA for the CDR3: TGCAGCGTTAGAAAGAGGTTGGACACCGGGGAGCTGTTTTTT. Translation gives CSVRKRLDTGELFF.